Given below is one T cell receptor (beta chain) in context. This sample stems from a study of blood T cell repertoires in COVID-19. Original analysis: From reference gene primer amplification, estimates of nucleated cell counts were derived. Assay: immunoSEQ multiplex PCR; the TCRdb copy retains only in-frame clones and omits some. The V and J calls and clone size were taken over from that table, and D and trimming were inferred from the DNA. The table lists roughly 150,000 clones, roughly 80% of them singletons, with about 8% in the top ten. Germline V lookup: CDR1 SGHRS, CDR2 YFSETQ. The CDR3 runs 15 residues. Trimming removed 5 bases at V and 0 bases at J, with 12 bases between.

This sequence joins TRBV5-1 and TRBJ1-3; no reliable D call. The sample consisted of peripheral blood. The TCR was taken from a human donor in a cohort sampled during active COVID-19. CDR3 DNA sequence: TGCGCCAGCAGTTCTACCGGGAGCTCTGGAAACACCATATATTTT. Residues: CASSSTGSSGNTIYF.